The 20 T cell receptor beta chains in this list originate from one sample, sequenced in a study of shared clonotypes between healthy human individuals. Clones were read by immunoSEQ multiplex PCR, and TCRdb kept only the in-frame ones, dropping some. The sample includes about 490,000 clones, roughly 78% seen only once; the top ten take approximately 12%. Sequencing was performed on PBMCs. Every receptor here comes from a woman in her thirties or forties in good health. Some clones in this sample may be carry-over from other donors' samples.

V usage is TRBV28 and J usage is TRBJ2-7; the match to TRBD2 covers 8 bases. CDR3 size: 13 residues. V trimming: 7 bases; J trimming: 7 bases; junction bases outside the gene matches: 9. CDR1 and CDR2 from the germline V gene are MDHEN and SYDVKM. The chain's CDR3 is CASKLAGPREQYF. The CDR3 nucleotides are TGTGCCAGCAAGCTAGCGGGCCCTCGGGAGCAGTACTTC.

J is TRBJ2-6 and V is TRBV5-8, with 9 positions matching TRBD1. J lost 2 bases, V lost 6 bases, and 9 bases had no gene match. CDR3 length equals 17 residues. The germline CDR1 and CDR2 sequences are SGHTS and YDEGEE. The CDR3 nucleotides read TGTGCCAGCAACGCCGGGACAGGGTCAGCTGGGGCCAACGTCCTGACTTTC. This codes for CASNAGTGSAGANVLTF.

The gene calls are TRBV7-2 and TRBJ2-1, with 7 bases that match TRBD2. V lost 3 bases and J lost 0; bases outside the gene matches: 5. The CDR3 sequence is 16 residues long. CDR1 is SGHTA, CDR2 FQGNSA, per germline. In nucleotides, the CDR3 is TGTGCCAGCAGCTTCCCCGGGGGGAGCTCCTACAATGAGCAGTTCTTC. As protein: CASSFPGGSSYNEQFF.

This clone was recorded a few times. The chain links TRBV2 to TRBJ1-4; 10 bases match TRBD1. Germline-derived CDR1 and CDR2 are SNHLY and FYNNEI. Trimming took 4 bases from V and 5 from J; bases not matched to a gene: 4. The CDR3 is 15 amino acids. CDR3 sequence: CASSAGTGVNEKLFF. The CDR3 region has the DNA TGTGCCAGCAGTGCAGGGACAGGGGTAAATGAAAAACTGTTTTTT.

The rearrangement joins TRBV10-2 to TRBJ2-2; D not certain. The CDR3 totals 13 residues. V shed 7 bases and J shed 1 base, with 7 bases lying between them. In germline, CDR1 is WSHSY, CDR2 SAAADI. In DNA form, the CDR3 reads TGCGCCAGCAATGACAAGAACACCGGGGAGCTGTTTTTT. It encodes CASNDKNTGELFF.

The chain carries TRBV4-1 and TRBJ2-5; 10 bases map to TRBD2. The germline CDR1 and CDR2 sequences are MGHRA and YSYEKL. Trimming took 5 bases from V and 5 from J; bases not matched to a gene: 8. The CDR3 is 15 amino acids. CDR3 region: CASSSPSGRGETQYF. CDR3 sequence (DNA): TGCGCCAGCAGCTCCCCTAGCGGGAGAGGGGAGACCCAGTACTTC.

The gene calls are TRBV5-4 and TRBJ1-1; TRBD1 agrees at 10 bases. Looked up from germline, CDR1 is SGHNT and CDR2 is YYREEE (reference sequence). This CDR3 contains 14 residues. With 4 bases clipped from V and 6 bases from J, the junction kept 6 bases outside the gene matches. CDR3 nucleotide sequence: TGTGCCAGCAGCCAAGACAGGGGGCTTCCTGAAGCTTTCTTT. Translation gives CASSQDRGLPEAFF.

Only a few counts were recorded for this clone. Other nucleotide sequences in the sample specify the same CDR3. The chain combines TRBV25-1 with TRBJ2-7, with D tentatively TRBD1 or TRBD2 (5 bases each). The V gene's germline CDR1 is MGHDK and CDR2 SYGVNS. V was clipped by 2 bases and J by 0 bases, with 5 bases between them. CDR3 size: 13 residues. The CDR3 DNA sequence: TGTGCCAGCAGTGAAGGGGGCTCCTACGAGCAGTACTTC. It is translated as CASSEGGSYEQYF.

V usage is TRBV6-6 and J usage is TRBJ2-1, with a tentative D call TRBD1 (6 bases). The CDR3 contains 15 residues. CDR1 is MNHNY, CDR2 SVGAGI, per germline (reference sequence). V was clipped by 3 bases and J by 0 bases, with 9 bases between them. DNA of the CDR3: TGTGCCAGCAGTTATAGGACAGACTCCTACAATGAGCAGTTCTTC. Translated: CASSYRTDSYNEQFF.

The rearrangement links TRBV5-1 to TRBJ2-5, with 11 bases matching TRBD2. Losses at the gene ends were 6 bases for V and 4 bases for J; bases not matched to a gene: 5. Germline CDR1 SGHRS, CDR2 YFSETQ. The CDR3 has 14 amino acids. The CDR3 nucleotides read TGCGCCAGCAATTCTCTAGCGGGGGGAGAGACCCAGTACTTC. It encodes CASNSLAGGETQYF. The variable domain in full, completed from reference TRBV5-1 and TRBJ2-5, reads KAGVTQTPRYLIKTRGQQVTLSCSPISGHRSVSWYQQTPGQGLQFLFEYFSETQRNKGNFPGRFSGRQFSNSRSEMNVSTLELGDSALYLCASNSLAGGETQYFGPGTRLLVL.

CDR3: CAWRSLLNTEAFF. DNA of the CDR3: TGTGCCTGGAGGTCCTTATTGAACACTGAAGCTTTCTTT. The rearrangement uses TRBV30 and TRBJ1-1; D call uncertain. The CDR3 has 13 residues. Germline CDR1 is GTSNPN and CDR2 is SVGIG (reference sequence). Trimming took 3 bases from V and 0 from J, leaving 8 bases between them.

The chain has TRBV28 and TRBJ2-5, with 7 bases aligning to TRBD1. There are 15 residues in the CDR3. Germline V CDR1 and CDR2: MDHEN, SYDVKM. V lost 6 bases to trimming and J lost 2 bases; unmatched junction nucleotides: 9. The CDR3 loop reads CASSLSQGEQETQYF. In nucleotides, the CDR3 is TGTGCCAGCAGCCTATCCCAGGGGGAACAAGAGACCCAGTACTTC.

This chain connects TRBV10-3 to TRBJ2-5; either TRBD1 or TRBD2 may fit D (5 bases each). The germline V and J ends were trimmed by 4 bases and 7 bases, with 16 bases remaining between them. CDR3 length equals 14 residues. Looked up from germline, CDR1 is ENHRY and CDR2 is SYGVKD. The CDR3 DNA sequence: TGTGCCATCAGTGGGACAATCAGGGCGGGGACCCAGTACTTC. Protein product: CAISGTIRAGTQYF.

The rearrangement uses TRBV11-2 and TRBJ2-2; 7 nucleotides align to TRBD2. CDR1 SGHAT and CDR2 FQNNGV come from the germline V gene. V lost 6 bases to trimming and J lost 3 bases; unmatched junction nucleotides: 19. There are 19 residues in the CDR3. CDR3 sequence (DNA): TGTGCCAGCAGAAAAATGAGACAGTCTACCGGGAGGTACACCGGGGAGCTGTTTTTT. This encodes CASRKMRQSTGRYTGELFF.

This chain links TRBV10-3 with TRBJ2-1, with D uncertain. The V gene lost 0 bases and the J gene lost 6 bases, with 15 bases spanning the gap. Germline lookup yields CDR1 ENHRY and CDR2 SYGVKD. This CDR3 comprises 16 residues. In DNA form, the CDR3 reads TGTGCCATCAGTGAGTCTCGCCAGGCTTTGGGCAATGAGCAGTTCTTC. It translates to CAISESRQALGNEQFF.

The genes are TRBV28 and TRBJ2-5; 12 bases map to TRBD2. The CDR3 is 15 amino acids. CDR1 and CDR2 (germline): MDHEN, SYDVKM. After removal of 4 bases from V and 5 bases from J, the junction contained 5 bases not matched to a gene. DNA for the CDR3: TGTGCCAGCAGTTCTCTAGCGGGAGGGAGTGAGACCCAGTACTTC. Protein product: CASSSLAGGSETQYF.

V is TRBV30 and J is TRBJ1-1; D gene uncertain. CDR1 and CDR2 (germline): GTSNPN, SVGIG (reference sequence). V lost 2 bases and J 8 bases, leaving 15 bases between the germline ends. The length of the CDR3 is 13 residues. In nucleotides, the CDR3 is TGTGCCTGGAGTTTGGACGCTTTCGGGGAAGCTTTCTTT. It yields the protein CAWSLDAFGEAFF. The full variable domain, its missing parts supplied by reference TRBV30 and TRBJ1-1, is SQTIHQWPATLVQPVGSPLSLECTVEGTSNPNLYWYRQAAGRGLQLLFYSVGIGQISSEVPQNLSASRPQDRQFILSSKKLLLSDSGFYLCAWSLDAFGEAFFGQGTRLTVV.

The CDR3 DNA reads as TGCGCCAGCAGCTTGGGCGGCAGCCTGGGGTACCAAGAGACCCAGTACTTC. It is translated as CASSLGGSLGYQETQYF. The J gene is TRBJ2-5, the V gene TRBV5-1, with D unclear. This CDR3 comprises 17 residues. Germline CDR1 is SGHRS and CDR2 is YFSETQ. Between the trimmed V and J ends, which lost 0 bases and 0 bases, there was a span of 15 bases.

Only a few counts were recorded for this clone. The chain recombines TRBV2 with TRBJ2-7; TRBD2 matches 16 bases. Looked up from germline, CDR1 is SNHLY and CDR2 is FYNNEI. The CDR3 sequence is 19 residues long. The ends lost 6 bases at V and 0 bases at J; junction bases unmatched: 11. CDR3 in DNA: TGTGCCAGCAGCAGTGGGGGGACTAGCGGGAGGGCGCTCTCCTACGAGCAGTACTTC. This translates into CASSSGGTSGRALSYEQYF.

The chain carries TRBV2 and TRBJ2-5; D perhaps matches TRBD2 (5 bases). TRBJ2-7 matches the DNA end more closely, so the J call is doubtful. Germline CDR1 SNHLY, CDR2 FYNNEI. The CDR3 has 11 residues. CDR3 coding DNA: TGTGCCAGCACTAGGGAGTACGAGCAGTACTTC. This gives the protein CASTREYEQYF.